These T cell receptor beta chains were read from a single sample in a study of blood T cells in healthy people across ages. One entry per CDR3 protein, called by TCRdb with MiXCR from the 5' RACE reads. The table has some 1.6 million distinct CDR3 sequences, about 35% seen once. Sequencing was done on a sample of blood. The receptors were sampled from a woman in her 30s in good health. Each CDR3 is given with its conserved first and last residue. Each record gives: J gene, D gene, clone size, V gene, CDR3 protein, CDR3 DNA. D genes are given only for firm matches. Not every row has a clone size; where given, it reads once, few, many or a size class.

TRBJ2-7,.,.,TRBV12-3/TRBV12-4,CASSDSRDEYEQYF,TGTGCCAGCAGTGACAGCCGGGACGAATACGAGCAGTACTTC
TRBJ1-2,.,few,TRBV20-1,CSARVARGQANYGYTF,TGCAGTGCTAGGGTAGCCAGAGGACAAGCTAACTATGGCTACACCTTC
TRBJ2-6,TRBD1,.,TRBV9,CASSVGQGGANVLTF,TGTGCCAGCAGCGTAGGACAGGGGGGGGCCAACGTCCTGACTTTC
TRBJ2-6,TRBD1,.,TRBV28,CASRGDPGQGSGANVLTF,TGTGCCAGCAGGGGAGATCCGGGACAGGGTTCTGGGGCCAACGTCCTGACTTTC
TRBJ2-5,TRBD1,few,TRBV2,CASDPGQGWQTQYF,TGTGCCAGCGACCCGGGACAGGGGTGGCAGACCCAGTACTTC
TRBJ1-2,.,.,TRBV7-2,CASSHADRGYTF,TGTGCCAGCAGTCACGCGGACAGAGGCTACACCTTC
TRBJ2-7,TRBD1,.,TRBV19,CASSRRTGEWEQYF,TGTGCCAGTAGTAGACGGACAGGAGAATGGGAGCAGTACTTC
TRBJ2-7,.,.,TRBV2,CASITGSSRYEQYF,TGTGCCAGCATTACAGGGTCTTCGCGCTACGAGCAGTACTTC
TRBJ1-6,.,few,TRBV28,CASSPIDSPLHF,TGTGCCAGCAGTCCAATCGATTCACCCCTCCACTTT
TRBJ1-2,.,few,TRBV12-3/TRBV12-4,CASSFHVGYTF,TGTGCCAGCAGTTTTCACGTGGGCTACACCTTC
TRBJ2-7,.,.,TRBV4-1,CASSQLNAYEQYF,TGCGCCAGCAGCCAATTGAATGCATACGAGCAGTACTTC
TRBJ1-2,TRBD1,.,TRBV29-1,CSVYRGDGYTF,TGCAGCGTTTACAGGGGTGATGGCTACACCTTC
TRBJ2-4,.,few,TRBV7-9,CASSLAFAKNIQYF,TGTGCCAGCAGCTTAGCCTTTGCCAAAAACATTCAGTACTTC
TRBJ2-5,.,few,TRBV5-1,CASSLLLTRGRETQYF,TGCGCCAGCAGCTTGCTTCTTACAAGGGGAAGGGAGACCCAGTACTTC
TRBJ1-2,.,many,TRBV4-1,CASSQSSGGSYGYTF,TGCGCCAGCAGCCAATCTTCCGGGGGGAGCTATGGCTACACCTTC
TRBJ2-1,.,few,TRBV20-1,CSARGGRTSDEQFF,TGCAGTGCTAGGGGGGGGCGAACGTCTGATGAGCAGTTCTTC
TRBJ2-1,TRBD2,many,TRBV20-1,CSASRSLAGVGGNEQFF,TGCAGTGCTAGTCGGTCACTAGCGGGGGTGGGGGGTAATGAGCAGTTCTTC
TRBJ2-2,.,once,TRBV30,CAWSGLRAGELFF,TGTGCCTGGAGCGGGCTGAGGGCCGGGGAGCTGTTTTTT
TRBJ1-2,TRBD1,few,TRBV5-4,CASSRPDRATYGYTF,TGTGCCAGCAGCAGACCGGACAGGGCAACCTATGGCTACACCTTC
TRBJ2-7,.,few,TRBV2,CASSEWGSEQYF,TGTGCCAGCAGTGAATGGGGGAGCGAGCAGTACTTC
TRBJ2-3,.,.,TRBV5-1,CASSLSPGPSAAADTQYF,TGCGCCAGCAGCTTGTCTCCGGGCCCGAGTGCGGCCGCAGATACGCAGTATTTT
TRBJ2-7,.,.,TRBV28,CASTLQGKRYEQYF,TGTGCCAGCACCCTCCAAGGGAAGAGATACGAGCAGTACTTC
TRBJ2-7,TRBD2,many,TRBV27,CASSLSGSGEQYF,TGTGCCAGCAGTTTAAGCGGGAGTGGGGAGCAGTACTTC